The clone carrying this TCR beta chain came up a few times. The antigen is unknown. The data were obtained in a study of cytomegalovirus exposure and HLA in healthy donors. Study outcomes and limitations: The authors considered a cluster of highly shared sequence variants likely to be a sequencing artifact. Segments of the TCR beta V type were, in most cases, productive about 87% or about 30% of the time in an earlier analysis. Associated with HLA alleles at 0.05 false discovery rate in a later analysis were 17,000 or so TCR beta sequences. Researchers counted approximately 160 TCR beta chains as cytomegalovirus-associated.

Trimming pared 3 bases from V and 2 bases from J, leaving 14 bases between. The CDR3 sequence is 15 residues long. Per germline, CDR1 SGHNT and CDR2 YYREEE (reference sequence). The PCR ran on 60 Vbeta and 13 Jbeta primers. Method: immunoSEQ multiplex PCR; TCRdb's copy keeps in-frame clones and lacks some. Seen here are 95,000 to 150,000 clones, 80% observed once, and the top ten hold 2.1%. The source of this sequence is a man younger than 40 in good health and CMV-seronegative. The chain uses TRBV5-4 and TRBJ1-1, with D perhaps TRBD1 (6 bases). Sequenced: PBMCs. The CDR3 here is CASSWATGVNTEAFF. DNA of the CDR3: TGTGCCAGCAGCTGGGCGACAGGTGTCAACACTGAAGCTTTCTTT.